This T cell receptor beta chain was identified during a study of T cells in Graves' hyperthyroidism and ophthalmopathy. The sample holds many counts of this clonotype. The antigen is undetermined. Overall study findings and caveats: A 13 V-J signature model discriminated ophthalmopathy versus stable hyperthyroidism.

Hyperthyroidism in the patients, aged 18 to 65, was newly diagnosed and under 2 months in duration. The diagnostic basis comprised clinical symptoms, serum thyroxine and TRAb, thyroid ultrasound and orbital computed tomography. The TCR beta CDR3 regions underwent amplification using RNA transcripts as the source. Carried out on the TCR CDR3, a first-round RT-PCR used the HTBI primer set. TCRdb reprocessed the multiplex PCR reads with MiXCR, giving one entry per CDR3 protein. Of a few hundred thousand distinct CDR3 sequences in the sample, under 15% were seen once. Per germline, CDR1 LGHDT and CDR2 YNNKEL (reference sequence). This CDR3 is 15 amino acids long. V was clipped by 6 bases and J by 2 bases; unmatched bases: 6.

The receptor comes from a woman aged 30 to 39 with Graves' hyperthyroidism. This rearrangement joins TRBV3-1 to TRBJ2-5; 10 bases map to TRBD1. The sample consisted of blood. CDR3 nucleotides: TGTGCCAGCAGTCCGACAGGGGGCTGGCAAGAGACCCAGTACTTC. Protein: CASSPTGGWQETQYF.